The 9 T cell receptor beta chains below were found in one sample sequenced in a study of regulatory T cells in long-lasting Graves disease. Arm-PCR of CDR3 regions with iRepertoire HTBI primers generated TCR beta libraries. TCRdb re-analysed the multiplex PCR reads in MiXCR, keeping a single row per CDR3 protein. The sample records nearly 350,000 distinct CDR3 sequences, around a fifth being singletons. Time point defined: persistent/refractory GD, antithyroid drugs over 5 years with positive TRAb. RNA isolated from PBMCs was used to make the TCR library. The sample consisted of peripheral blood mononuclear cells (PBMCs), taken when the disease was refractory, from a patient treated with antithyroid drugs. The source is a female donor with Graves disease.

This clonotype was picked up many times. This CDR3 reads CASSRLLVASEAFF. CDR3 DNA: TGTGCCAGCAGTCGCTTGCTCGTCGCTTCTGAAGCTTTCTTT. The chain employs TRBV28 and TRBJ1-1; no reliable D call. The CDR3 loop spans 14 amino acids. The ends were cut back, 5 bases at V and 6 bases at J, with 16 bases in the middle. CDR1 is MDHEN, CDR2 SYDVKM, per germline.

This clonotype was picked up a small number of times. The V and J genes are TRBV27 and TRBJ1-4; no clear D. From germline, CDR1 is MNHEY and CDR2 SMNVEV (reference sequence). V lost 3 bases and J lost 8, with 13 bases in between. The CDR3 is 14 amino acids. CDR3 amino acids: CASSFLGLEEKLFF. Written as DNA, the CDR3 is TGTGCCAGCAGTTTCCTGGGCTTGGAAGAAAAACTGTTTTTT.

This clonotype was recorded at least ten times. The J gene is TRBJ2-6, the V gene TRBV28, with D tentatively TRBD2 (7 bases). Germline values: CDR1 MDHEN, CDR2 SYDVKM. There are 16 residues in the CDR3. Trimming cost V 8 bases and J 4 bases, with 18 bases left between them. This CDR3 is CASSGGLPWGANVLTF. The CDR3 nucleotides are TGTGCCAGCTCGGGGGGCTTGCCTTGGGGGGCCAACGTCCTGACTTTC.

Many counts were recorded for this clonotype. The CDR3 sequence is CASSTPRDVASQETQYF. The DNA of the CDR3 is TGTGCCAGCAGTACACCTCGGGACGTTGCCTCACAAGAGACCCAGTACTTC. V is TRBV28 and J is TRBJ2-5, with D perhaps given as TRBD1 or TRBD2 (5 bases each). V lost 5 bases, J lost 2 bases, and 21 bases lay in between. This CDR3 is built from 17 residues. The germline V gene encodes CDR1 MDHEN and CDR2 SYDVKM.

A single count supports this clonotype. One end of the junction varies from germline; a read error may be responsible. V gene TRBV11-2 combines with J gene TRBJ1-2, with D unresolved. From germline, CDR1 is SGHAT and CDR2 FQNNGV. This CDR3 has 13 amino acids. The CDR3 DNA sequence: TGTGCCAGCAACTCAGGACGCAACTATGGCTACACCTTT. Its translation is CASNSGRNYGYTF. Variable domain in full (rest from reference TRBV11-2 and TRBJ1-2): EAGVAQSPRYKIIEKRQSVAFWCNPISGHATLYWYQQILGQGPKLLIQFQNNGVVDDSQLPKDRFSAERLKGVDSTLKIQPAKLEDSAVYLCASNSGRNYGYTFGSGTRLTVV.

This clonotype has ten or more counts. This rearrangement joins TRBV2 to TRBJ2-7, with 9 positions matching TRBD2. CDR3 length: 15 amino acids. Trimming at V came to 6 bases and at J to 1 base, leaving 7 bases not matched to a gene. From germline, CDR1 is SNHLY and CDR2 FYNNEI. CDR3 nucleotide sequence: TGTGCCAGCAGAGGTCAAGCGGGGGGATCCTACGAGCAGTACTTC. Translation: CASRGQAGGSYEQYF.

Regarding this clonotype: It may be a read error: a sequence one base away is much more abundant. J is TRBJ1-3 and V is TRBV7-9, with D uncertain. CDR3 length equals 12 residues. The ends were cut back, 1 base at V and 6 bases at J, with 4 bases in the middle. The germline V gene has CDR1 SEHNR and CDR2 FQNEAQ (reference sequence). CDR3 region: CASSLGVNTIYF. The CDR3 coding sequence is TGTGCCAGCAGCTTAGGGGTAAACACCATATATTTT.

On this clonotype: The junction departs from the called germline gene at one end, perhaps through a read error. This chain joins TRBV6-2 or TRBV6-3 and TRBJ2-5, with a weak D call TRBD2 (6 bases). The CDR3 has 16 amino acids. Germline CDR1 is MNHEY and CDR2 is SVGEGT. This CDR3 reads CANSEDRGTAEETQYF. The DNA of the CDR3 is TGTGCCAACAGTGAGGACCGCGGGACTGCCGAAGAGACCCAGTACTTC.

This clonotype has a count of ten or more. This chain links TRBV10-3 with TRBJ2-5; either TRBD1 or TRBD2 may fit D (5 bases each). CDR3 length equals 15 residues. Germline V lookup: CDR1 ENHRY, CDR2 SYGVKD. V lost 4 bases, J lost 4 bases, and 16 bases lay in between. In DNA, the CDR3 is TGTGCCATCAGTGTCCTGGGGACGTCAGGAGAGACCCAGTACTTC. This codes for CAISVLGTSGETQYF.